Presented here are 9 T cell receptor beta chains from one specimen sequenced in a study of blood T cell repertoires in COVID-19. Profiling relied on immunoSEQ multiplex PCR, and the TCRdb table lists in-frame clones only, not all of them. In the table there are roughly 250,000 clones, roughly 83% of which are singletons. The sequenced sample was peripheral blood. The origin of the receptors is a woman older than 75 with acute or convalescent COVID-19.

This chain links TRBV2 with TRBJ2-5, with 9 positions matching TRBD2. With V trimmed by 6 bases and J by 5 bases, 10 bases remained unmatched. CDR3 length: 15 residues. Germline CDR1 is SNHLY and CDR2 is FYNNEI. CDR3 amino acids: CASRFSGGAPETQYF. The DNA of the CDR3 is TGTGCCAGCAGATTTAGCGGGGGCGCGCCCGAGACCCAGTACTTC.

Details on this clone: Distinct nucleotide sequences in the sample also encode this CDR3. The V and J genes are TRBV5-5 and TRBJ1-6; 7 positions match TRBD1. The CDR3 is 15 amino acids. V lost 0 bases, J lost 7 bases, and 4 bases stayed unmatched. Germline values: CDR1 SGHKS, CDR2 YYEKEE (reference sequence). CDR3 sequence: CASSLVGTDNSPLHF. CDR3 nucleotides: TGTGCCAGCAGCTTGGTGGGGACAGACAATTCACCCCTCCACTTT.

In this sample, this clone turned up once. The chain combines TRBV9 with TRBJ1-3; D possibly corresponds to TRBD1 (5 bases). Trimming removed 1 base from V and 4 bases from J, with 21 bases in between. Germline-derived CDR1 and CDR2 are SGDLS and YYNGEE. The CDR3 covers 18 residues. The CDR3 nucleotides read TGTGCCAGCAGCGTATCGCCCGCCGGGGCCGCGGGAGGAAACACCATATATTTT. This translates into CASSVSPAGAAGGNTIYF.

This chain connects TRBV11-3 to TRBJ1-1; TRBD1 aligns across 8 bases. This CDR3 comprises 13 residues. Germline-derived CDR1 and CDR2 are SGHNT and YENEEA. The V and J ends lost 5 bases and 7 bases, in that order; junction bases with no gene match: 6. The CDR3: CASSAQGADEAFF. The CDR3 nucleotides read TGTGCCAGCAGCGCTCAGGGGGCTGATGAAGCTTTCTTT.

The chain has TRBV9 and TRBJ2-3; 11 bases match TRBD1. CDR3 length: 16 amino acids. Per the germline V gene, CDR1 is SGDLS and CDR2 is YYNGEE. The V and J ends lost 3 bases and 3 bases, in that order; junction bases with no gene match: 6. In DNA, the CDR3 is TGTGCCAGCAGCGCAGAGGACAGGGGGCTGACAGATACGCAGTATTTT. Protein: CASSAEDRGLTDTQYF.

The chain combines TRBV9 with TRBJ2-1; tentative D call: TRBD2 (7 bases). The germline V gene has CDR1 SGDLS and CDR2 YYNGEE. This CDR3 has 15 amino acids. Trimming cost V 4 bases and J 2 bases, with 13 bases left between them. DNA of the CDR3: TGTGCCAGCAGCCCCCGGGGGGCTACCTACAATGAGCAGTTCTTC. This sequence encodes CASSPRGATYNEQFF.

The V gene is TRBV19, the J gene TRBJ2-3; the match to TRBD2 covers 9 bases. V was pared by 4 bases and J by 0 bases, with 11 bases of the junction left unmatched. Germline CDR1 is LNHDA and CDR2 is SQIVND (reference sequence). The CDR3 consists of 18 residues. The CDR3 DNA sequence: TGTGCCAGTAGTACTAGTCCTAGCGGGACTTCTAGCACAGATACGCAGTATTTT. This translates into CASSTSPSGTSSTDTQYF.

The chain has TRBV3-1 (or the pseudogene TRBV3-2) and TRBJ2-1, with TRBD2 identical over 8 bases. This CDR3 is 15 amino acids long. The germline V gene has CDR1 LGHDT and CDR2 YNNKEL (reference sequence). J was trimmed by 7 bases and V by 2 bases; bases with no gene match: 7. The CDR3, as DNA: TGTGCCAGCAGCCAACCTACGGGGGGGCCAAATGAGCAGTTCTTC. Its protein is CASSQPTGGPNEQFF.

This clone was observed a few times. The chain employs TRBV28 and TRBJ2-7; D not resolved. V shed 4 bases and J shed 3 bases, with 7 bases lying between them. CDR3 size: 12 residues. The germline CDR1 and CDR2 sequences are MDHEN and SYDVKM. The CDR3 loop reads CASSSPNYEQYF. The CDR3 DNA reads as TGTGCCAGCAGTTCCCCTAACTACGAGCAGTACTTC.